The entry below describes one TCR beta chain. The target antigen is unknown. Via MiXCR, TCRdb re-called the RT-PCR reads, giving one row per CDR3 protein. The data contain approximately 500,000 distinct CDR3 sequences, 10% to 15% of them seen just once; the ten biggest clones take up about an eighth. V lost 0 bases and J lost 4, with 13 bases in between. The CDR3 has 15 amino acids. The germline CDR1 and CDR2 sequences are MGHRA and YSYEKL. The sample belongs to a study of response to subunit inactivated influenza vaccine. Study results and limitations: Researchers suggested that each seasonal influenza vaccination recruits few new T cells.

V is TRBV4-1 and J is TRBJ2-7; D call uncertain. The TCR sequence derives from a middle-aged man who received an inactivated influenza vaccine. This specimen was PBMCs from blood, taken roughly 6 weeks after vaccination. The CDR3 is CASSQDRTLGYEQYF. In DNA, the CDR3 is TGCGCCAGCAGCCAAGATCGTACCTTAGGGTACGAGCAGTACTTC.